This T cell receptor (beta chain) was sequenced for a study of PD-1 blockade in classical Hodgkin lymphoma. Relapse was seen in all patients after autologous stem cell transplantation, and brentuximab vedotin exposure was variable. The assay was immunoSEQ multiplex PCR, and TCRdb's table has in-frame clones only and misses some. This table has 75,000 to 100,000 clones, over 80% appearing once. The germline V gene encodes CDR1 SNHLY and CDR2 FYNNEI. V was shortened by 10 bases and J by 2 bases, with 16 bases between the two germline ends. This CDR3 is built from 14 residues. The sequencing used peripheral blood mononuclear cells (PBMCs), collected at baseline. The clonotype comes from a human donor with classical Hodgkin lymphoma. The rearrangement uses TRBV2 and TRBJ2-3; D is unresolved. DNA of the CDR3: TGTGCCACCACACGACACAGCAACACAGATACGCAGTATTTT. This gives the protein CATTRHSNTDTQYF.